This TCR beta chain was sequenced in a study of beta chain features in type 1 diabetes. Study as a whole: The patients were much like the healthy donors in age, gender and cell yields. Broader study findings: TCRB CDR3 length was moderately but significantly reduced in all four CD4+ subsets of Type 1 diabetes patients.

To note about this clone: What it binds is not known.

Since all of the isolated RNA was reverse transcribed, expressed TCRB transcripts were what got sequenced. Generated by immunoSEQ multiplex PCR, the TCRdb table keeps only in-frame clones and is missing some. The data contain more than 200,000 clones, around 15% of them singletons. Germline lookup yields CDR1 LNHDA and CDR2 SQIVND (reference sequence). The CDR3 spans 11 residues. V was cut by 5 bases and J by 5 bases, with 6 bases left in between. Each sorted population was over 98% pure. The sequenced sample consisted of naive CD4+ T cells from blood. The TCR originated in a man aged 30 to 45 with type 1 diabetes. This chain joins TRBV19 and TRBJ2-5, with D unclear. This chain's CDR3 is CASSPGETQYF. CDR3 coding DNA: TGTGCCAGTAGTCCCGGGGAGACCCAGTACTTC.